What follows is one T cell receptor (beta chain) and its context. Its antigen remains unidentified. This sample is drawn from a study of shared clonotypes between healthy human individuals. Naive CD8 cells, CD45RO-negative and positively selected for CCR7, excluded terminally differentiated effector memory CD45RA+ cells. The CDR3 is 12 residues long. V lost 8 bases to trimming and J lost 6 bases; unmatched junction nucleotides: 2. Per germline, CDR1 MNHNS and CDR2 SASEGT. It was at deep level that the assay was run. Sequenced by immunoSEQ multiplex PCR; TCRdb stores in-frame clones only, minus some. The sample yields hundreds of thousands of clones, around 96% seen once. Study outcomes and limitations: Generation of non-shared clonotypes was less probable than generation of clonotypes shared by all four donors.

This chain uses TRBV6-1 with TRBJ2-1; 9 bases are shared with TRBD2. Sequencing was carried out using naive CD8+ T cells sorted from blood. The origin of this receptor is a woman aged 25 to 39 in good health. The CDR3: CASRTSVNEQFF. The CDR3 DNA follows: TGTGCCAGCCGGACTAGCGTCAATGAGCAGTTCTTC.